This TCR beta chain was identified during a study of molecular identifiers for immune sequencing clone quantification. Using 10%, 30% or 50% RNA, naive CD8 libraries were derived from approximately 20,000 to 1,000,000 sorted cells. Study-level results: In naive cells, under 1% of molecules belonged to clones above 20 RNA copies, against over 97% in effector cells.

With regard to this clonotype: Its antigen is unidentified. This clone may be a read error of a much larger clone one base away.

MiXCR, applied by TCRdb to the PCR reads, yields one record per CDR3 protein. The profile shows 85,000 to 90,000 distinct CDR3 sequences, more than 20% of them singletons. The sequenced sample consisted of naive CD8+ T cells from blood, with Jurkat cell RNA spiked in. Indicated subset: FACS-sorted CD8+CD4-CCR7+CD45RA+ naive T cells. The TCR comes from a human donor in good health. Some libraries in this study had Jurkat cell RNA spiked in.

The CDR3 sequence is CSVEGEGAGTEAFF. CDR3 DNA sequence: TGCAGCGTTGAAGGAGAGGGGGCGGGTACTGAAGCTTTCTTT. The chain recombines TRBV29-1 with TRBJ1-1, with 7 nucleotides matching TRBD1. Germline V gene sequence: CDR1 SQVTM, CDR2 ANQGSEA. J lost 5 bases, V lost 1 base, and 7 bases had no gene match. The CDR3 totals 14 residues.